These 4 T cell receptor beta chains share one sample of origin, sequenced in a study of blood T cell repertoires in COVID-19. The method was immunoSEQ multiplex PCR; TCRdb's version includes in-frame clones alone and lacks a portion of them. This sample yields about 350,000 clones, of which around nine tenths are seen a single time; just over 7% belongs to the top ten. Material: peripheral blood. All receptors come from a woman between 55 and 75 years old with COVID-19, enrolled during active disease.

The rearrangement joins TRBV21-1 to TRBJ1-4; the D call in the table, TRBD1, was not verified against the DNA. TRBV21-1 is reported as a pseudogene. The CDR3 runs 15 residues. Here the CDR3 reads CASSKPTGVGEKLFF. The CDR3 DNA follows: TGTGCCAGCAGCAAACCCACAGGGGTCGGCGAAAAACTGTTTTTT.

This chain joins TRBV5-1 and TRBJ2-7, with D possibly TRBD2 on 5 matching bases. Trimming pared 5 bases from V and 7 bases from J, leaving 10 bases between. The germline CDR1 and CDR2 sequences are SGHRS and YFSETQ. The CDR3 sequence is 11 residues long. The CDR3 coding sequence is TGCGCCAGCAGTCGGGGTCGAGAGCAGTACTTC. This sequence encodes CASSRGREQYF.

The chain carries TRBV19 and TRBJ2-2; TRBD1 is a possible D gene (5 bases). V was trimmed by 6 bases and J by 3 bases, leaving 8 bases between them. The germline CDR1 and CDR2 sequences are LNHDA and SQIVND (reference sequence). The CDR3 has 13 amino acids. This chain's CDR3 is CASRDSDTGELFF. As DNA, the CDR3 is TGTGCCAGTAGAGACAGCGACACCGGGGAGCTGTTTTTT.

V gene TRBV15 combines with J gene TRBJ2-3, with 8 bases aligning to TRBD1. The CDR3 covers 18 residues. With V trimmed by 0 bases and J by 4 bases, 12 bases remained unmatched. Germline assignment: CDR1 LNHNV and CDR2 YYDKDF (reference sequence). CDR3 nucleotides: TGTGCCACCAGCAGAGATATTATAGGACAGGGTTTGGCAGATACGCAGTATTTT. Translating it yields CATSRDIIGQGLADTQYF.